These 4 T cell receptor beta chains were all obtained from the same sample, sequenced in a study of cytomegalovirus exposure and HLA in healthy donors. Assay used: immunoSEQ multiplex PCR; TCRdb lists only in-frame clones, some missing. The sample carries about 180,000 clones, 85% recorded once. The sequencing input was PBMCs. The receptors were sampled from a man between 18 and 35 years old in good health and CMV-seropositive.

The chain is built from TRBV2 and TRBJ2-7; possibly TRBD2 for D (6 bases). Per germline, CDR1 SNHLY and CDR2 FYNNEI. Trimming took 6 bases from V and 1 from J, leaving 7 bases between them. The CDR3 loop spans 12 amino acids. The CDR3 bases are TGTGCCAGCAGAGGACTATCCTACGAGCAGTACTTC. Residues: CASRGLSYEQYF.

The chain is built from TRBV9 and TRBJ2-7; the match to TRBD1 covers 8 bases. The CDR3 consists of 14 residues. V shed 3 bases, J shed 4 bases, and the junction held 6 bases outside the gene matches. From germline, CDR1 is SGDLS and CDR2 YYNGEE. The CDR3 loop is CASSERTGLYEQYF. The DNA for the CDR3 is TGTGCCAGCAGCGAACGGACAGGGTTGTACGAGCAGTACTTC.

This chain uses TRBV7-2 with TRBJ2-3, with 14 bases that match TRBD2. The CDR3 covers 17 residues. In germline, CDR1 is SGHTA, CDR2 FQGNSA. Trimming removed 5 bases from V and 2 bases from J; junction bases left unmatched: 6. CDR3 residues: CASSLGTSGGPTDTQYF. CDR3 bases: TGTGCCAGCAGCCTGGGGACTAGCGGGGGACCCACAGATACGCAGTATTTT.

The chain is built from TRBV30 and TRBJ2-3; D is possibly TRBD1 (5 bases). This CDR3 comprises 14 residues. Germline CDR1 reads GTSNPN; CDR2 reads SVGIG (reference sequence). V was clipped by 5 bases and J by 0 bases, with 12 bases between them. The CDR3 reads CAWVQATSTDTQYF. CDR3 in DNA: TGTGCCTGGGTACAGGCTACTAGCACAGATACGCAGTATTTT.